This T cell receptor (beta chain) was retrieved from a study of blood T cell repertoires in COVID-19. Study at large: The United States, Italy and Spain provided the acute and convalescent COVID-19 samples. PBMCs, B-cell-depleted T cells, or T cells were the source of the cDNA or gDNA that made up the material.

One Seattle source followed patients from active infection through their disease course. The germline V gene has CDR1 SGHRS and CDR2 YFSETQ. Trimming removed 0 bases from V and 7 bases from J, with 14 bases in between. The length of the CDR3 is 15 residues. In the study's own analysis: Reference gene primers were amplified, and this amplification served to estimate nucleated cell counts. The repertoire was sequenced with immunoSEQ multiplex PCR; TCRdb's copy has only in-frame clones and lacks some. That table gives V, J and clone size, and the DNA gave D and trimming. The sample carries under 250,000 clones, about 94% recorded once. This clone was counted once.

Sequencing input: peripheral blood. The genes are TRBV5-1 and TRBJ1-5; maybe TRBD1 (6 bases). This sequence was found in a man in his fifties or sixties with COVID-19, enrolled during active disease. CDR3 sequence (DNA): TGCGCCAGCAGCTTGGAAGGGAACAGGGCCCAGCCCCAGCATTTT. It specifies CASSLEGNRAQPQHF.